This T cell receptor (beta chain) was sequenced during a study of T cells after posttransplantation cyclophosphamide. Findings of the study overall: Tissue-infiltrating T cells from skin or gut overlapped little with blood T cells. After PTCy, TRB diversity resembled that of CNI/methotrexate controls.

This clone was recorded many times. Its specificity is unknown. This CDR3 contains 18 residues. V trimming: 1 base; J trimming: 3 bases; junction bases outside the gene matches: 11. CDR1 is LGHNA, CDR2 YNFKEQ, per germline. Clones were sequenced by immunoSEQ multiplex PCR, and TCRdb holds only the in-frame ones, with some missing. The repertoire consists of 40,000 to 45,000 clones, none detected only once. The TCR was taken from a man between 40 and 49 years old in good health, CMV-negative, and a related stem cell transplant donor. The V call is TRBV4-2, the J call TRBJ2-1; 8 bases map to TRBD2. Sequenced sample: PBMCs. The CDR3 DNA is TGTGCCAGCAGCCAAGGACCCCCAGCGGGAGAATACTACAATGAGCAGTTCTTC. Translation: CASSQGPPAGEYYNEQFF.